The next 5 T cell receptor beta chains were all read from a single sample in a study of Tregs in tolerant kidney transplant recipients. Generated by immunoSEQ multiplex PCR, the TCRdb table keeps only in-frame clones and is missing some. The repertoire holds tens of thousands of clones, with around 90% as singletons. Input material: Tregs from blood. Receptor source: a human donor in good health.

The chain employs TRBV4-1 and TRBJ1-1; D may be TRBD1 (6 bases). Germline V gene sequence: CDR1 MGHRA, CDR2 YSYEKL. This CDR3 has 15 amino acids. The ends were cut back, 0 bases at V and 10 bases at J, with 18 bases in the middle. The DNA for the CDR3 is TGCGCCAGCAGCCAAGATCACACTGGGGGGCAGCTAGCTTTCTTT. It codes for CASSQDHTGGQLAFF.

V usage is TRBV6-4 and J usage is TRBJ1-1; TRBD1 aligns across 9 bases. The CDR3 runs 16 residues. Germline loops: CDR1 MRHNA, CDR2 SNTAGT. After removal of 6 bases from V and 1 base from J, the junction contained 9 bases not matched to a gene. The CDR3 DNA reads TGTGCCAGCAGGAGAACAGGGGGCGCGGGGAACACTGAAGCTTTCTTT. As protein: CASRRTGGAGNTEAFF.

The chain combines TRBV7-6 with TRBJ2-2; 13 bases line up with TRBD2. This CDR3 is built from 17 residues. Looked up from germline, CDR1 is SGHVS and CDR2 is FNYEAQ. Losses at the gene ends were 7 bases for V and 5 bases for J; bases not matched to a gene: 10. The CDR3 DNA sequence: TGTGCCAGCACCCTAACTAGCGGGGGGGCTGATACCGGGGAGCTGTTTTTT. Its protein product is CASTLTSGGADTGELFF.

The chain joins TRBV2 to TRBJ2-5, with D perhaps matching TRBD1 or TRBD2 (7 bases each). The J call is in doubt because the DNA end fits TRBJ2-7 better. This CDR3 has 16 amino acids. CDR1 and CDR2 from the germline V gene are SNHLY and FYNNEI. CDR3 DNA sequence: TGTGCCAGCAGCCAGGGGGGGGCAGGGGCGGAATACGAGCAGTACTTC. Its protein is CASSQGGAGAEYEQYF.

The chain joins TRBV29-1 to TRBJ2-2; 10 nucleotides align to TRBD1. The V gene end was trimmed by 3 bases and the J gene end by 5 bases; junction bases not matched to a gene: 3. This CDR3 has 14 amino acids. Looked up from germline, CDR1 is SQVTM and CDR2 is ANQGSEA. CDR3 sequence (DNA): TGCAGCGTTGAGAGGGACAGGGGAACCGGGGAGCTGTTTTTT. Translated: CSVERDRGTGELFF.